These 18 T cell receptor beta chains were all obtained from the same sample, sequenced in a study of blood T cell repertoires in COVID-19. Method: immunoSEQ multiplex PCR; TCRdb's copy keeps in-frame clones and lacks some. The data show about 74,000 clones, roughly 80% seen once. The sequenced sample was peripheral blood. Receptors originate from a man over 45 with active COVID-19.

V gene TRBV7-2 combines with J gene TRBJ1-1; weak D call: TRBD1 (5 bases). Per the germline V gene, CDR1 is SGHTA and CDR2 is FQGNSA. Between the trimmed V and J ends, which lost 4 bases and 5 bases, there was a span of 11 bases. The CDR3 contains 13 residues. For the CDR3, the DNA is TGTGCCAGCAGCTCGGGGGGATTGACTGAAGCTTTCTTT. Translation: CASSSGGLTEAFF. Full variable domain (missing parts from reference TRBV7-2 and TRBJ1-1): GAGVSQSPSNKVTEKGKDVELRCDPISGHTALYWYRQSLGQGLEFLIYFQGNSAPDKSGLPSDRFSAERTGGSVSTLTIQRTQQEDSAVYLCASSSGGLTEAFFGQGTRLTVV.

The chain has TRBV2 and TRBJ2-1, with 13 positions matching TRBD2. The trim removed 6 bases at V and 11 bases at J, leaving 7 bases unmatched. The germline V gene encodes CDR1 SNHLY and CDR2 FYNNEI. This CDR3 contains 14 residues. This chain's CDR3 is CASSSGTSGIKQFF. For the CDR3, the DNA is TGTGCCAGCAGCTCCGGGACTAGCGGGATTAAGCAGTTCTTC.

This chain uses TRBV7-7 with TRBJ2-2, with 8 bases identical to TRBD2. There are 17 residues in the CDR3. Germline V CDR1 and CDR2: SSHAT, FNYEAQ (reference sequence). The V and J ends lost 1 base and 0 bases, in that order; junction bases with no gene match: 4. The chain's CDR3 is CASSLGLAGTNTGELFF. CDR3 nucleotides: TGTGCCAGCAGCTTAGGCCTAGCGGGCACGAACACCGGGGAGCTGTTTTTT.

V and J are TRBV7-8 and TRBJ2-1, with 11 nucleotides matching TRBD2. Germline V gene lookup returns CDR1 SGHVS and CDR2 FQNEAQ. This CDR3 has 15 residues. With V trimmed by 5 bases and J by 13 bases, 13 bases remained unmatched. Here the CDR3 DNA reads TGTGCCAGCAGCCCCAAGACTAGCGGGGCGCCTATCCAGTTCTTC. Translated: CASSPKTSGAPIQFF.

This chain uses TRBV2 with TRBJ1-6, with 8 bases aligning to TRBD1. Trimming at V came to 6 bases and at J to 7 bases, leaving 2 bases not matched to a gene. Germline V gives CDR1 SNHLY, CDR2 FYNNEI. The CDR3 consists of 13 residues. In DNA form, the CDR3 reads TGTGCCAGCAGGCGACAGGGGAATTCACCCCTCCACTTT. Translation gives CASRRQGNSPLHF.

The chain has TRBV2 and TRBJ1-1; no definite D call. This CDR3 is built from 13 residues. Trimming left V 4 bases short and J 5 bases short, with 11 bases between. CDR1 is SNHLY, CDR2 FYNNEI, per germline. The CDR3 bases are TGTGCCAGCAGTGGGTGGAGGGAGACTGAAGCTTTCTTT. It specifies CASSGWRETEAFF.

V and J are TRBV3-1 (or the pseudogene TRBV3-2) and TRBJ2-3, with TRBD1 as a possible D gene (6 bases). Germline lookup yields CDR1 LGHDT and CDR2 YNNKEL (reference sequence). Trimming removed 2 bases at V and 5 bases at J, with 17 bases between. The CDR3 length is 16 residues. The CDR3 reads CASSQIIRDTRDTQYF. The CDR3 DNA follows: TGTGCCAGCAGCCAAATAATCCGGGACACAAGAGATACGCAGTATTTT.

CDR3: CASSPTGWLPKNIQYF. DNA for the CDR3: TGTGCCAGCAGTCCAACAGGGTGGCTACCCAAAAACATTCAGTACTTC. The chain has TRBV27 and TRBJ2-4; possibly TRBD1 for D (6 bases). The CDR3 totals 16 residues. The V gene's germline CDR1 is MNHEY and CDR2 SMNVEV (reference sequence). The V end lost 5 bases, the J end lost 2 bases, and 16 bases lay between the germline ends.

The chain links TRBV6-5 to TRBJ2-2; 7 nucleotides agree with TRBD2. CDR1 and CDR2 (germline): MNHEY, SVGAGI. After removal of 2 bases from V and 7 bases from J, the junction contained 4 bases not matched to a gene. CDR3 length: 14 amino acids. CDR3: CASSYGLVSGELFF. The CDR3 bases are TGTGCCAGCAGTTACGGACTAGTGAGCGGGGAGCTGTTTTTT.

V usage is TRBV25-1 and J usage is TRBJ1-2; 8 bases agree with TRBD1. The CDR3 is 15 amino acids. Germline V gene data show CDR1 as MGHDK and CDR2 as SYGVNS. Trimming took 4 bases from V and 8 from J; bases not matched to a gene: 12. The CDR3 loop reads CASSAAGTGLWGYTF. The CDR3 coding sequence is TGTGCCAGCAGTGCTGCCGGGACAGGCCTCTGGGGCTACACCTTC.

Only one count was recorded for this clone. The V and J genes are TRBV18 and TRBJ2-7; 9 bases fit TRBD1. This CDR3 spans 16 amino acids. Germline-derived CDR1 and CDR2 are KGHSH and LQKENI. With V trimmed by 4 bases and J by 6 bases, 13 bases remained unmatched. CDR3 in amino acids: CASSQYTGGDYGEQYF. DNA for the CDR3: TGTGCCAGCTCACAATATACAGGGGGCGATTACGGCGAGCAGTACTTC.

The rearrangement links TRBV10-3 to TRBJ1-3; 9 bases match TRBD1. CDR3 length: 15 residues. CDR1 ENHRY and CDR2 SYGVKD come from the germline V gene. V shed 9 bases and J 1 base; nucleotides not matched to a gene: 7. This CDR3 reads CAIRLQGASGNTIYF. The CDR3 nucleotides are TGTGCCATACGGCTACAGGGGGCGTCTGGAAACACCATATATTTT.

The CDR3 DNA sequence: TGTGCCAGCAGCCACCCAAAACAGGGAAAGAACACTGAAGCTTTCTTT. Its translation: CASSHPKQGKNTEAFF. V gene TRBV5-8 combines with J gene TRBJ1-1, with D tentatively TRBD1 (6 bases). Germline loops: CDR1 SGHTS, CDR2 YDEGEE. The length of the CDR3 is 16 residues. V lost 4 bases, J lost 1 base, and 17 bases lay in between.

The gene calls are TRBV6-5 and TRBJ1-2; TRBD1 aligns across 10 bases. Germline lookup yields CDR1 MNHEY and CDR2 SVGAGI. This CDR3 is built from 13 residues. V gave up 6 bases and J gave up 6 bases; unmatched junction bases: 4. CDR3 amino acids: CASRTGTGDGYTF. In DNA form, the CDR3 reads TGTGCCAGCAGAACCGGGACAGGGGATGGCTACACCTTC.

The chain links TRBV5-1 to TRBJ2-1; 7 bases agree with TRBD2. CDR3 length: 16 amino acids. CDR1 is SGHRS and CDR2 is YFSETQ in the germline V gene. The V segment lost 0 bases and the J segment 9 bases; nucleotides outside the gene matches: 12. CDR3 coding DNA: TGCGCCAGCAGCTTGGGCCTAACGGGAGGTACCGGTGAGCAGTTCTTC. This translates into CASSLGLTGGTGEQFF. The full variable domain, in which reference TRBV5-1 and TRBJ2-1 provide the parts outside the CDR3, is KAGVTQTPRYLIKTRGQQVTLSCSPISGHRSVSWYQQTPGQGLQFLFEYFSETQRNKGNFPGRFSGRQFSNSRSEMNVSTLELGDSALYLCASSLGLTGGTGEQFFGPGTRLTVL.

The chain carries TRBV16 and TRBJ1-3; D not certain. Germline V gene data show CDR1 as KGHSY and CDR2 as FQNENV. Deletions cut 4 bases from V and 0 bases from J, with 13 bases between. The length of the CDR3 is 16 residues. As DNA, the CDR3 is TGTGCCAGCAGCCCGAGGGCCGGAGCCTCTGGAAACACCATATATTTT. This gives the protein CASSPRAGASGNTIYF.

The chain combines TRBV5-1 with TRBJ2-3; the D gene is possibly TRBD2 (5 bases). Germline CDR1 reads SGHRS; CDR2 reads YFSETQ. The CDR3 sequence is 14 residues long. Trimming shortened V by 0 bases and J by 3 bases, and 8 bases separated the two germline ends. CDR3 nucleotides: TGCGCCAGCAGCTTGGACGGGGTTACAGATACGCAGTATTTT. Protein product: CASSLDGVTDTQYF.

This chain joins TRBV18 and TRBJ1-2; D is ambiguous. The CDR3 runs 13 residues. Germline V gene lookup returns CDR1 KGHSH and CDR2 LQKENI. Trimming left V 6 bases short and J 6 bases short, with 14 bases between. The CDR3 is CASSYGNTDGYTF. The DNA of the CDR3 is TGTGCCAGCTCTTACGGGAACACAGATGGCTACACCTTC.